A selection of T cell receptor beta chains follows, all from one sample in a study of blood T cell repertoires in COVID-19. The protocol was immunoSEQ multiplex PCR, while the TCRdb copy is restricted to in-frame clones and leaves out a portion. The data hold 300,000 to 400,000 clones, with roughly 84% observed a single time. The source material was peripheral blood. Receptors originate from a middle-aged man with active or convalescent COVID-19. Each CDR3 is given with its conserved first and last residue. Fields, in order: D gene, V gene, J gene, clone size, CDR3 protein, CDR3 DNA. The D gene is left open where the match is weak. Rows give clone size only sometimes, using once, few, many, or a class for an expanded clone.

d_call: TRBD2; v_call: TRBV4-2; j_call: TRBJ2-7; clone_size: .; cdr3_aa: CASSQDPGGSYEQYF; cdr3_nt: TGTGCCAGCAGCCAAGATCCGGGAGGGTCCTACGAGCAGTACTTC
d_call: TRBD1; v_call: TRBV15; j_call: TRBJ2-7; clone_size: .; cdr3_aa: CATSRPTGDGQYF; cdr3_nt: TGTGCCACCAGCAGACCGACAGGGGATGGGCAGTACTTC
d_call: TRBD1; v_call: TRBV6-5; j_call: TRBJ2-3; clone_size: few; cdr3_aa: CAEGDRGVTDTQYF; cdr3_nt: TGTGCCGAGGGGGACAGGGGAGTCACAGATACGCAGTATTTT
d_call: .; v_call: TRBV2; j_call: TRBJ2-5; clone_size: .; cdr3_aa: CASRAGTPQETQYF; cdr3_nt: TGTGCCAGCAGAGCCGGGACACCGCAAGAGACCCAGTACTTC
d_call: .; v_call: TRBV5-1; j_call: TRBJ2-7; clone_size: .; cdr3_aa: CASSLGSRAYEQYF; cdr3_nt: TGCGCCAGCAGCTTGGGTTCCAGGGCCTACGAGCAGTACTTC
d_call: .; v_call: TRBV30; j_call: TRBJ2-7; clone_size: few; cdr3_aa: CAWSVQYEQYF; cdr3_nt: TGTGCCTGGAGTGTACAGTACGAGCAGTACTTC
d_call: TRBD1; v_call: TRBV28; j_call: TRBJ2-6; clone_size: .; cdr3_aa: CASSFLQGASGANVLTF; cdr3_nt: TGTGCCAGCAGTTTCTTGCAGGGGGCCTCTGGGGCCAACGTCCTGACTTTC
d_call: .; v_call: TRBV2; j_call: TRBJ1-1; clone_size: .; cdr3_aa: CASSVQGGTEAFF; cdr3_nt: TGTGCCAGCAGTGTCCAGGGAGGGACTGAAGCTTTCTTT
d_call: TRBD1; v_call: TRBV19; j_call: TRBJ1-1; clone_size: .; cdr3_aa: CASSIGQGGTEAFF; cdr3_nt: TGTGCCAGTAGTATTGGACAGGGGGGGACTGAAGCTTTCTTT
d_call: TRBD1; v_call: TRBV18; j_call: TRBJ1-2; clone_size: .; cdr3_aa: CASSPGQGGYTF; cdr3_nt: TGTGCCAGCTCACCGGGACAGGGCGGCTACACCTTC
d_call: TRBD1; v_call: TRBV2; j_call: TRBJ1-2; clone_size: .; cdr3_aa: CASRGGGTGATSNYGYTF; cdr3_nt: TGTGCCAGCAGGGGGGGTGGGACAGGCGCTACTTCCAACTATGGCTACACCTTC
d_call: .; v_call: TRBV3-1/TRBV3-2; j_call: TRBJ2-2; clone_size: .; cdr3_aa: CASSQTYTGELFF; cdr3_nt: TGTGCCAGCAGCCAAACTTACACCGGGGAGCTGTTTTTT
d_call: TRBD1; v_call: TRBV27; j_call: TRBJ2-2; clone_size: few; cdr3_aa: CASRDRGANTGELFF; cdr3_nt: TGTGCCAGCAGGGACAGGGGTGCGAACACCGGGGAGCTGTTTTTT
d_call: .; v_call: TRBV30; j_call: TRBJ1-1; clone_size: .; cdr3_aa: CAWSRGGNTEAFF; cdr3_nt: TGTGCCTGGAGTCGGGGTGGGAACACTGAAGCTTTCTTT
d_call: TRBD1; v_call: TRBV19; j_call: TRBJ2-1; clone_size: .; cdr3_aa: CASSIGQGSYNEQFF; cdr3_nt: TGTGCCAGTAGTATCGGACAGGGTAGCTACAATGAGCAGTTCTTC
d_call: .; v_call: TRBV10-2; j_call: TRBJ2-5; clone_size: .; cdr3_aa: CASRLGFQETQYF; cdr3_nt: TGCGCCAGCAGGTTGGGCTTTCAAGAGACCCAGTACTTC
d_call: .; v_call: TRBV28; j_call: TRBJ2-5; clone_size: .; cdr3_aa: CASSSSLEGIGETQYF; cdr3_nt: TGTGCCAGCAGTTCCAGCCTAGAGGGCATTGGGGAGACCCAGTACTTC
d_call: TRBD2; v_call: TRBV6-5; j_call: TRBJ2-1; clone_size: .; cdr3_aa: CASLPLAGLLNEQFF; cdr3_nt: TGTGCCAGCCTACCCCTAGCGGGCCTGTTGAATGAGCAGTTCTTC